Below are 5 T cell receptor beta chains sequenced from a single sample in a study of cytomegalovirus exposure and HLA in healthy donors listed by TCRdb under 2017. Library prep was done by the immunoSEQ multiplex PCR assay. A mixture of 60 forward primers for TCR Vbeta segments and 13 reverse primers for TCR Jbeta segments was used in the multiplex PCR. TCRdb mirrors the immuneACCESS table, restricted to in-frame sequences. Some clones are absent from its copies; in checked studies, under half trace to an unresolved V gene, and the reason for the others is unknown. Present in this sample are some 180,000 clones, roughly 85% of which were seen just once. The top ten clonotypes cover 1.7% of the sample. Sequenced input: PBMCs. These receptor sequences come from a woman under 30 in good health and CMV-seronegative.

The V gene is TRBV28, the J gene TRBJ2-1; 9 bases line up with TRBD1. J was trimmed by 5 bases and V by 3 bases; bases with no gene match: 8. The germline V gene encodes CDR1 MDHEN and CDR2 SYDVKM. The CDR3 is 16 amino acids. The CDR3 DNA is TGTGCCAGCAGTTTCTGGGACAGGGCGGTCCACAATGAGCAGTTCTTC. Its protein product is CASSFWDRAVHNEQFF.

This clone was recorded once. The V and J genes are TRBV18 and TRBJ2-2, with a possible D match to TRBD1 (6 bases). The V and J ends lost 3 bases and 6 bases respectively, with 14 bases between them. The CDR3 is 15 amino acids. Germline V CDR1 and CDR2: KGHSH, LQKENI. Here the CDR3 reads CASSPQGFSSGELFF. The CDR3 DNA sequence: TGTGCCAGCTCACCTCAGGGGTTTAGTTCCGGGGAGCTGTTTTTT.

This chain connects TRBV30 to TRBJ1-4; D is unclear. The CDR3 has 15 residues. The ends were cut back, 3 bases at V and 7 bases at J, with 18 bases in the middle. Germline CDR1 is GTSNPN and CDR2 is SVGIG (reference sequence). CDR3 sequence reads: CAWRLSRGDGEKLFF. The CDR3 DNA is TGTGCCTGGAGGTTAAGTCGGGGAGACGGTGAAAAACTGTTTTTT.

The J gene is TRBJ2-3, the V gene TRBV4-3, with 7 nucleotides matching TRBD2. Trimming at V came to 0 bases and at J to 2 bases, leaving 5 bases not matched to a gene. The length of the CDR3 is 16 residues. Germline CDR1 LGHNA, CDR2 YSLEER. The CDR3 bases are TGCGCCAGCAGCCAAGAGTCCCGGGAGGTCACAGATACGCAGTATTTT. Protein product: CASSQESREVTDTQYF.

The chain joins TRBV7-2 to TRBJ1-6; no firm D call. The germline V and J ends were trimmed by 1 base and 3 bases, with 7 bases remaining between them. Germline CDR1 SGHTA, CDR2 FQGNSA. This CDR3 comprises 15 residues. Here the CDR3 DNA reads TGTGCCAGCAGCTTAGACTTTTTCTATAATTCACCCCTCCACTTT. Protein product: CASSLDFFYNSPLHF.